A selection of T cell receptor beta chains follows, all from one sample in a study of response to subunit inactivated influenza vaccine. Each CDR3 protein is one row after TCRdb ran MiXCR on the RT-PCR reads. Of approximately 480,000 distinct CDR3 sequences listed, 9.5% to 12% are singletons. This material consisted of PBMCs from blood, taken more than 35 days after vaccination. The receptors stem from a man aged 50-59 years who received an inactivated influenza vaccine. Both conserved end residues are trimmed from each CDR3. Expanded clones are given a class, and other clones once, few, many or no size at all.

V,J,size,CDR3
TRBV6-5,TRBJ2-7,.,ASSHIVGTVSYEQY
TRBV3-1,TRBJ1-1,.,ASSQGNFRGSTEAF
TRBV5-6,TRBJ2-5,.,ASSPPAGQGETQY
TRBV2,TRBJ1-3,.,ASTAGVGNTIY
TRBV2,TRBJ2-1,.,ASSDVAGSYNEQF
TRBV20-1,TRBJ1-1,.,SARNQGRTEAF
TRBV30,TRBJ1-5,few,AWSAGISNQPQH
TRBV29-1,TRBJ1-2,.,SVVPGQGNYGYT
TRBV20-1,TRBJ2-5,few,SAPAGTSVSTQY
TRBV7-9,TRBJ2-7,few,ASSVGRSVNEQY
TRBV5-5,TRBJ1-2,few,ASSSDGYGYT
TRBV7-2,TRBJ2-1,few,ASSRTSGTQNEQF
TRBV6-2/TRBV6-3,TRBJ1-5,few,ASRTTRGRGQVANQPQH
TRBV12-3/TRBV12-4,TRBJ2-3,few,ASSQAGGSDTQY
TRBV18,TRBJ2-7,.,ASSPAGKSYEQY
TRBV20-1,TRBJ2-5,few,SARPASGVETQY
TRBV20-1,TRBJ1-3,.,SARVRQFGNTIY
TRBV7-3,TRBJ2-3,.,ASSSVGRSTDTQY
TRBV28,TRBJ2-7,.,ASSPLGASGSSWN
TRBV27,TRBJ2-3,few,ASSVSGRAGDTQY
TRBV3-1,TRBJ2-4,.,ASRPGLAGGQY
TRBV5-6,TRBJ1-1,.,ASSLDRGRGTEAF
TRBV28,TRBJ2-7,.,ASTPGQGSNEQY
TRBV3-1,TRBJ1-6,.,ASSLGQLNSPLH
TRBV6-1,TRBJ2-5,.,ASNPASGPETQY
TRBV11-2,TRBJ2-2,few,ASSSGLAGGHFSGELF
TRBV20-1,TRBJ2-3,few,SGARGWTDTQY
TRBV9,TRBJ2-3,.,ASSPTPDRVAQY
TRBV28,TRBJ2-7,few,ASRTSSLWEQY
TRBV24-1,TRBJ2-3,.,ATSDTGGTDTQY
TRBV10-3,TRBJ2-3,few,AIKGTRDTQY
TRBV5-1,TRBJ1-2,.,ASSLASTGYGYT
TRBV14,TRBJ2-5,few,ASSQIRGRQETQY
TRBV11-2,TRBJ2-3,few,ASSLWRASTDTQY
TRBV29-1,TRBJ2-1,many,SVRPGPLREQF
TRBV20-1,TRBJ2-1,many,SARGQAKQF
TRBV20-1,TRBJ2-2,few,SARRGPGELF
TRBV12-3/TRBV12-4,TRBJ1-2,.,ASSLGEGEGRYYGYT
TRBV7-9,TRBJ2-2,.,ASSLARGLETGELF
TRBV7-2,TRBJ2-3,.,ASSFSAPISTDTQY
TRBV20-1,TRBJ2-3,few,SAGAVGAQY
TRBV29-1,TRBJ2-1,few,SVPQASYNEQF
TRBV20-1,TRBJ2-1,.,SAPASGRTGNEQF
TRBV12-3/TRBV12-4,TRBJ2-7,few,ASSSGQAAYEQY
TRBV7-6,TRBJ2-7,few,ASSSRELGEQY
TRBV24-1,TRBJ2-7,few,ATSLQGYEQY
TRBV7-9,TRBJ2-4,.,ASSLSFRENIQY
TRBV3-1,TRBJ2-5,.,ASSLYSQGVVETQY
TRBV12-3/TRBV12-4,TRBJ1-5,few,ASRPGTGDNQPQH
TRBV10-2,TRBJ1-1,.,ASRPTANTEAF
TRBV5-1,TRBJ1-2,.,ASSLGHNYGYT
TRBV2,TRBJ2-5,few,ASSEEPPVVTQY
TRBV5-1,TRBJ2-5,.,ASSGTSELWYQETQY
TRBV7-6,TRBJ2-1,many,ASSLGINNNEQF
TRBV15,TRBJ2-7,few,ATARDRVYEQY
TRBV20-1,TRBJ1-6,few,SARMGLGSPLH
TRBV29-1,TRBJ1-2,few,SVEGTGGDYGYT
TRBV5-1,TRBJ1-4,.,ASRSTNEKLF
TRBV5-5,TRBJ2-7,many,ASSLKAVKWTNYEQY
TRBV15,TRBJ1-1,few,ATSNTGGTEAF